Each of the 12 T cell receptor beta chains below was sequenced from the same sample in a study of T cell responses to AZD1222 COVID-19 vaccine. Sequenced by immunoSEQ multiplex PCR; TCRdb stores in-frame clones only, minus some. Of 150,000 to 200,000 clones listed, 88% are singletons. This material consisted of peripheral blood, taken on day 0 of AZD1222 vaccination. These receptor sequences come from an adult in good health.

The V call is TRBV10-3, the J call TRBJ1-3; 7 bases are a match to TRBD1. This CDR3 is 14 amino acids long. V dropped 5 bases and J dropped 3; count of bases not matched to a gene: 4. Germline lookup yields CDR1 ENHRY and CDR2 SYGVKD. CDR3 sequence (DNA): TGTGCCATCAGTATGGGACAGTTTGGAAACACCATATATTTT. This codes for CAISMGQFGNTIYF.

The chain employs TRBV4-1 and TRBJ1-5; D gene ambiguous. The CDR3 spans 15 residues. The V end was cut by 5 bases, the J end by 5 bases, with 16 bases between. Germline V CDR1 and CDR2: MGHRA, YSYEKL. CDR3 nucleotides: TGCGCCAGCAGCGAAGGACGTGTAAGTGATCAGCCCCAGCATTTT. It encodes CASSEGRVSDQPQHF.

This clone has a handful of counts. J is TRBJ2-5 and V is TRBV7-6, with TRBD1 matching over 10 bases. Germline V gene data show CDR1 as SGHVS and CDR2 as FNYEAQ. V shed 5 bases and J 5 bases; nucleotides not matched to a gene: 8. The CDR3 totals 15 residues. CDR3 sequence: CASSRRDRGWETQYF. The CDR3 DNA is TGTGCCAGCAGCCGTAGGGACAGGGGCTGGGAGACCCAGTACTTC.

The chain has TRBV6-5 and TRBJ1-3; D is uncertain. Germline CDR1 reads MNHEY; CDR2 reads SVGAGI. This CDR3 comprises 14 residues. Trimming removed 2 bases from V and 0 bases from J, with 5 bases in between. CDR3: CASSYGLSGNTIYF. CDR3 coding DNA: TGTGCCAGCAGTTACGGTCTCTCTGGAAACACCATATATTTT.

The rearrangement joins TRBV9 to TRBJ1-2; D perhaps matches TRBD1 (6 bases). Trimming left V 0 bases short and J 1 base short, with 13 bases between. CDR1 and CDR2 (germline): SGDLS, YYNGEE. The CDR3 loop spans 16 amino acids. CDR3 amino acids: CASSVGADSLNYGYTF. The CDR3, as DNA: TGTGCCAGCAGCGTAGGGGCGGACAGCCTTAACTATGGCTACACCTTC.

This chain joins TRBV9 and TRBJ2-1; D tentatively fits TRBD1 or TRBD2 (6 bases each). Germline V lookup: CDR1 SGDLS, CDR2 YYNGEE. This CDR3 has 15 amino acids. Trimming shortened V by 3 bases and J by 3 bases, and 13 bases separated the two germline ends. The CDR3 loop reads CASSDGGPLYNEQFF. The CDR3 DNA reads TGTGCCAGCAGCGATGGGGGGCCTCTCTACAATGAGCAGTTCTTC.

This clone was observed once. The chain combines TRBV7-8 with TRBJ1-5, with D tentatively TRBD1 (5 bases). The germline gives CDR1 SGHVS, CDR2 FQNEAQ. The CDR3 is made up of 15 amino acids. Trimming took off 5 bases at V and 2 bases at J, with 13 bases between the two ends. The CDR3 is CASSPHRLGNQPQHF. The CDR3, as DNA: TGTGCCAGCAGCCCCCACAGGTTGGGCAATCAGCCCCAGCATTTT.

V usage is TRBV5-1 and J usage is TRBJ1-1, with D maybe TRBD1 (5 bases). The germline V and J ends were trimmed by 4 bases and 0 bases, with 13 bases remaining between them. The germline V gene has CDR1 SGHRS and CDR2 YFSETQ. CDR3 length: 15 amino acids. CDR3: CASSAGRTMNTEAFF. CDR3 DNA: TGCGCCAGCAGCGCGGGACGGACCATGAACACTGAAGCTTTCTTT.

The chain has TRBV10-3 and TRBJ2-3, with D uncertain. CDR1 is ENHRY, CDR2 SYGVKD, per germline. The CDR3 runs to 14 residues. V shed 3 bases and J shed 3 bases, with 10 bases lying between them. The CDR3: CAISDRSSTDTQYF. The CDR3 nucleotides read TGTGCCATCAGTGATAGGTCGAGTACAGATACGCAGTATTTT.

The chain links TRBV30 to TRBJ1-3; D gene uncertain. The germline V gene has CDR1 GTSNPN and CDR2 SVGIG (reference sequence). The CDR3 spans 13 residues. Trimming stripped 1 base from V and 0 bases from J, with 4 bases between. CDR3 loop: CAWSANSGNTIYF. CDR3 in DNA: TGTGCCTGGAGTGCGAACTCTGGAAACACCATATATTTT.

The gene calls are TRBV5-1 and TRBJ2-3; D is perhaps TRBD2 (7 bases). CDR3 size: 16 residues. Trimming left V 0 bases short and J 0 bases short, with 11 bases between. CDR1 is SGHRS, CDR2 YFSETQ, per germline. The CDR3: CASSLGPGGSTDTQYF. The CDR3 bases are TGCGCCAGCAGCTTGGGCCCGGGGGGCAGCACAGATACGCAGTATTTT. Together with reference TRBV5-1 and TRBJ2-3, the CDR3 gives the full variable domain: KAGVTQTPRYLIKTRGQQVTLSCSPISGHRSVSWYQQTPGQGLQFLFEYFSETQRNKGNFPGRFSGRQFSNSRSEMNVSTLELGDSALYLCASSLGPGGSTDTQYFGPGTRLTVL.

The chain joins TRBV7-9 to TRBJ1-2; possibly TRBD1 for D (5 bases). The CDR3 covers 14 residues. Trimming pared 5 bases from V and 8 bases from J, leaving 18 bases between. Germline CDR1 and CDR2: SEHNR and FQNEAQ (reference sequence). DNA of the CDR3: TGTGCCAGCAGCCCCGGGACCAACCCCGGCGGCTACACCTTC. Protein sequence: CASSPGTNPGGYTF.